This passage covers 10 T cell receptor beta chains from one sample sequenced in a study of blood T cell repertoires in COVID-19 (TCRdb year 2020). Library generation was performed with the immunoSEQ multiplex PCR assay. Here the immuneACCESS table is served through TCRdb, limited to in-frame sequences with V and J called. Missing clones are a known gap in these copies; in checked studies unresolved V genes cover under half, and the rest lacks a known reason. The sample table shows 34,000 or so clones, and about 90% are seen once. The top ten constitute about 1.9% of the sample. Sequences were obtained from peripheral blood. The receptors stem from a middle-aged man with active or convalescent COVID-19.

V is TRBV28 and J is TRBJ2-1; TRBD2 aligns across 9 bases. Germline assignment: CDR1 MDHEN and CDR2 SYDVKM. V trimming: 2 bases; J trimming: 0 bases; junction bases outside the gene matches: 5. CDR3 length equals 17 residues. CDR3 nucleotides: TGTGCCAGCAGTTTAAGTGCGGGAGGGAGCTCCTACAATGAGCAGTTCTTC. Protein sequence: CASSLSAGGSSYNEQFF.

This chain joins TRBV27 and TRBJ2-2; TRBD2 matches 7 bases. Germline V gene lookup returns CDR1 MNHEY and CDR2 SMNVEV (reference sequence). The junction had 11 bases not matched to a gene; V was cut back by 4 bases and J by 3 bases. This CDR3 has 17 amino acids. This chain's CDR3 is CASSYTPSGMDTGELFF. CDR3 nucleotides: TGTGCCAGCAGTTATACGCCCAGCGGGATGGACACCGGGGAGCTGTTTTTT.

CDR3 residues: CAGRTGNSGANVLTF. CDR3 bases: TGCGCCGGAAGGACAGGAAACTCTGGGGCCAACGTCCTGACTTTC. The gene calls are TRBV5-1 and TRBJ2-6, with TRBD1 matching over 7 bases. Germline V gene lookup returns CDR1 SGHRS and CDR2 YFSETQ. Trimming at V came to 10 bases and at J to 0 bases, leaving 7 bases not matched to a gene. The CDR3 covers 15 residues.

The table lists this clone with a count of one. The J gene is TRBJ1-3, the V gene TRBV16; D remains ambiguous. Trimming pared 2 bases from V and 7 bases from J, leaving 12 bases between. This CDR3 is built from 14 residues. CDR1 is KGHSY and CDR2 is FQNENV in the germline V gene. DNA of the CDR3: TGTGCCAGCAGCCAAGCCACACCGGGGAACACCATATATTTT. Amino acids: CASSQATPGNTIYF.

The rearrangement uses TRBV19 and TRBJ2-7; possibly TRBD2 for D (6 bases). Trimming removed 5 bases at V and 7 bases at J, with 21 bases between. The CDR3 runs to 15 residues. Germline lookup yields CDR1 LNHDA and CDR2 SQIVND (reference sequence). The CDR3 sequence: CASSPRTYSGREQYF. CDR3 nucleotides: TGTGCCAGTAGTCCCCGGACGTACTCTGGGAGGGAGCAGTACTTC. Together with reference TRBV19 and TRBJ2-7, the CDR3 gives the full variable domain: DGGITQSPKYLFRKEGQNVTLSCEQNLNHDAMYWYRQDPGQGLRLIYYSQIVNDFQKGDIAEGYSVSREKKESFPLTVTSAQKNPTAFYLCASSPRTYSGREQYFGPGTRLTVT.

In its sample, this clone was seen a few times. This rearrangement joins TRBV10-1 to TRBJ1-1; TRBD1 might be the D (5 bases). The CDR3 contains 15 residues. V was trimmed by 3 bases and J by 0 bases, leaving 11 bases between them. Germline V lookup: CDR1 WNHNN, CDR2 SYGVQD (reference sequence). The CDR3 protein is CASSEGQGLNTEAFF. In DNA form, the CDR3 reads TGCGCCAGCAGTGAAGGGCAGGGATTGAACACTGAAGCTTTCTTT.

The chain has TRBV6-5 and TRBJ2-7, with TRBD2 matching 9 bases. Germline V gene lookup returns CDR1 MNHEY and CDR2 SVGAGI. This CDR3 comprises 15 residues. V lost 6 bases and J lost 0; bases outside the gene matches: 6. DNA for the CDR3: TGTGCCAGCAGCCGAAGCGGGGGGAGCTCCTACGAGCAGTACTTC. Protein product: CASSRSGGSSYEQYF.

V gene TRBV11-3 combines with J gene TRBJ2-1, with TRBD2 matching 10 bases. The ends lost 7 bases at V and 8 bases at J; junction bases unmatched: 14. In germline, CDR1 is SGHNT, CDR2 YENEEA. CDR3 length equals 16 residues. The CDR3 DNA sequence: TGTGCCAGCACCAAAATGGGACTAGCGCGAATCGATGAGCAGTTCTTC. Amino acids: CASTKMGLARIDEQFF.

This clone was recorded once. This chain joins TRBV4-1 and TRBJ1-1; 10 bases map to TRBD1. The CDR3 runs 16 residues. Germline V gene lookup returns CDR1 MGHRA and CDR2 YSYEKL. J was trimmed by 0 bases and V by 3 bases; bases with no gene match: 4. CDR3 nucleotides: TGCGCCAGCAGCCACGACAGGGGGCATTTGAACACTGAAGCTTTCTTT. Its translation: CASSHDRGHLNTEAFF.

This clone was picked up one time. The chain joins TRBV10-3 to TRBJ2-3; a possible D gene is TRBD1 (5 bases). The V end lost 3 bases, the J end lost 1 base, and 8 bases lay between the germline ends. The germline CDR1 and CDR2 sequences are ENHRY and SYGVKD. This CDR3 has 14 amino acids. The CDR3, as DNA: TGTGCCATCAGTGACTCGACAGGCACAGATACGCAGTATTTT. Residues: CAISDSTGTDTQYF.